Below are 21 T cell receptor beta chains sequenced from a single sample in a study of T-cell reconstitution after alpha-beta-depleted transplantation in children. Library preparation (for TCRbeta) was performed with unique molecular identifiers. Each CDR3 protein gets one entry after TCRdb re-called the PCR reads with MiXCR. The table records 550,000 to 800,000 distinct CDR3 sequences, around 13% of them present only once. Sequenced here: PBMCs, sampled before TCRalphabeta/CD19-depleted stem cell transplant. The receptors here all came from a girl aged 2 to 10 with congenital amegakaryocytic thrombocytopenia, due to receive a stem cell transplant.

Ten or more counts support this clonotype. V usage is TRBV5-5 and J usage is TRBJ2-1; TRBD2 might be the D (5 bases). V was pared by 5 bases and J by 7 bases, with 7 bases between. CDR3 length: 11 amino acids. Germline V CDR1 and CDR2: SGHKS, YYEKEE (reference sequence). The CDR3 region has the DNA TGTGCCAGCAGACGACTAAATGAGCAGTTCTTC. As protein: CASRRLNEQFF.

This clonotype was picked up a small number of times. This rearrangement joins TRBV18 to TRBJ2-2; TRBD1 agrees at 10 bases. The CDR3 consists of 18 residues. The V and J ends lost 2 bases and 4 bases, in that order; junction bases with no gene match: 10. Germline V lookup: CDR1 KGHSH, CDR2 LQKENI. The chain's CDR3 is CASSPALGQGLVTGELFF. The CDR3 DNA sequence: TGTGCCAGCTCACCAGCCCTGGGACAGGGGTTAGTCACCGGGGAGCTGTTTTTT.

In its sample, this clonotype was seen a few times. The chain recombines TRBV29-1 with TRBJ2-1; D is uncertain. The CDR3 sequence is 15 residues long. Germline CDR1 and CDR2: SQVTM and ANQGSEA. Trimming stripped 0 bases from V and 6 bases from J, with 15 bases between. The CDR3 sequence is CSVEDLTGTINEQFF. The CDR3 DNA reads TGCAGCGTTGAAGATCTAACGGGTACTATCAATGAGCAGTTCTTC.

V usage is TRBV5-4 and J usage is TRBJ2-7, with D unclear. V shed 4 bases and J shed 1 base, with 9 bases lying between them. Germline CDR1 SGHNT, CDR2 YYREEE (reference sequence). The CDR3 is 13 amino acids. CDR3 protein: CASSETPSYEQYF. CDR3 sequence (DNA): TGTGCCAGCAGCGAGACACCATCCTACGAGCAGTACTTC.

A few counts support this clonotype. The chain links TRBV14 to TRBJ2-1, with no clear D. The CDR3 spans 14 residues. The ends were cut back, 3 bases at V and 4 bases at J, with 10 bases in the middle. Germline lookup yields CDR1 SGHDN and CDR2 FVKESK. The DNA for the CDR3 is TGTGCCAGCAGCCAGTGGGATCCGTACAATGAGCAGTTCTTC. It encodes CASSQWDPYNEQFF.

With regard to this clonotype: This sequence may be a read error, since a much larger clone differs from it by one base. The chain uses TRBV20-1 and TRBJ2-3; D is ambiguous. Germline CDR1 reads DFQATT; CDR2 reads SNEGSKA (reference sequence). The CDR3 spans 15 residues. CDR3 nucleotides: TGCAGTGCTAGCTTCGGGCGACAAGCTTCTGATACGCAGTCTTTT. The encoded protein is CSASFGRQASDTQSF.

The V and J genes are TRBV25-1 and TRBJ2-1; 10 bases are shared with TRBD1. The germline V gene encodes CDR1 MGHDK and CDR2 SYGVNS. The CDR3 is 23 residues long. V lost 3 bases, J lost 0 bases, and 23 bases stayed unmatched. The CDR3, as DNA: TGTGCCAGCAGTGACCGGGACAGGGGCTCCGGACCCGGCGAAAGGAGCTCCTACAATGAGCAGTTCTTC. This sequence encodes CASSDRDRGSGPGERSSYNEQFF.

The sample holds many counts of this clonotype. CDR3 residues: CASSLNLGLTYEQYF. The CDR3 nucleotides read TGTGCCAGCAGTCTCAACTTGGGACTAACCTACGAGCAGTACTTC. This chain connects TRBV27 to TRBJ2-7; 7 positions match TRBD2. J lost 2 bases, V lost 5 bases, and 9 bases had no gene match. CDR1 and CDR2 from the germline V gene are MNHEY and SMNVEV (reference sequence). CDR3 length: 15 residues.

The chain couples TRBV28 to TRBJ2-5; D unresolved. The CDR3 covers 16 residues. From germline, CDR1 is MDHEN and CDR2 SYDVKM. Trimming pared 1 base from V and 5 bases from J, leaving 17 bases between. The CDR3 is CASSLSVRAGRETQYF. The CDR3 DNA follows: TGTGCCAGCAGTTTATCCGTTCGGGCCGGTAGGGAGACCCAGTACTTC.

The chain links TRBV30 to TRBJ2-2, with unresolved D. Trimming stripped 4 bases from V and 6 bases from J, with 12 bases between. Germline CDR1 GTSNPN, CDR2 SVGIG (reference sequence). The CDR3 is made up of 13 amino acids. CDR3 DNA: TGTGCCTGGAACACTCAAGGGTCCGGGGAGCTGTTTTTT. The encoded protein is CAWNTQGSGELFF.

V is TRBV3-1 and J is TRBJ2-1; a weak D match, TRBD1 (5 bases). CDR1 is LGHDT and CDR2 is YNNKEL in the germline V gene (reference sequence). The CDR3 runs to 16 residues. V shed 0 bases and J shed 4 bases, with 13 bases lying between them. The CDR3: CASSQDGATTYNEQFF. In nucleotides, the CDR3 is TGTGCCAGCAGCCAAGATGGGGCTACTACGTACAATGAGCAGTTCTTC.

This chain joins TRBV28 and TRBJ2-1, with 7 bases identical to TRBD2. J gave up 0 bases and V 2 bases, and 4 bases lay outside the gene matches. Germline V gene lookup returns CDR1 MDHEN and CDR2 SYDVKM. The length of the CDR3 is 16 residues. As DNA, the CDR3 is TGTGCCAGCAGTTTACTAAGGACTAGCTCCTACAATGAGCAGTTCTTC. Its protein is CASSLLRTSSYNEQFF.

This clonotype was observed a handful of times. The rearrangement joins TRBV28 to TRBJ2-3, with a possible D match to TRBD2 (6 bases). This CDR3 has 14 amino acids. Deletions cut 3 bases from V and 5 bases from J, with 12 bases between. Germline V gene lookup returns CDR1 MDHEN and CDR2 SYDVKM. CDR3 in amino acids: CASSFDGRGDTQYF. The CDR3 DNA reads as TGTGCCAGCAGTTTCGACGGGAGAGGAGATACGCAGTATTTT.

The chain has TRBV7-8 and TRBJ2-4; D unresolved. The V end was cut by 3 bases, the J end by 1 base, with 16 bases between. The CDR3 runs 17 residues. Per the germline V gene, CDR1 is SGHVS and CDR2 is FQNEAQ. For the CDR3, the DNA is TGTGCCAGCAGCTTTTCTGAAACCCCAAGGGCCAAAAACATTCAGTACTTC. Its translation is CASSFSETPRAKNIQYF.

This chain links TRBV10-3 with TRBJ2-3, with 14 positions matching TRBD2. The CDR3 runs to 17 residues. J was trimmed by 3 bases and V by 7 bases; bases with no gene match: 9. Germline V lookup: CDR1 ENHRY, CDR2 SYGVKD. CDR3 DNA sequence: TGTGCCATCAATACGCCGGGACTAGCGGGAGATACAGATACGCAGTATTTT. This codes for CAINTPGLAGDTDTQYF.

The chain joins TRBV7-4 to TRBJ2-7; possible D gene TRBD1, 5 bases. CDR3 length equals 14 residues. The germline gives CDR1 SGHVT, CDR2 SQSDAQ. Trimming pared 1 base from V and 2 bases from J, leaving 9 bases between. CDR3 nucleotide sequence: TGTGCCAGCAGCTTAGAACAGGACACCTACGAGCAGTACTTC. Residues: CASSLEQDTYEQYF. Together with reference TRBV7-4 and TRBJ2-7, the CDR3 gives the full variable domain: GAGVSQSPRYKVAKRGRDVALRCDSISGHVTLYWYRQTLGQGSEVLTYSQSDAQRDKSGRPSGRFSAERPERSVSTLKIQRTEQGDSAVYLCASSLEQDTYEQYFGPGTRLTVT.

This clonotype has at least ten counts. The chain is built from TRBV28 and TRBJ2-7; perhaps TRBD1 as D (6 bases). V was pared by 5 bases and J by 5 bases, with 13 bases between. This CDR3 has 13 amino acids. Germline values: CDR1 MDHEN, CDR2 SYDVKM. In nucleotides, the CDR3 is TGTGCCAGCAGTCTCCCCCACAGGGACGAGCAGTACTTC. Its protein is CASSLPHRDEQYF.

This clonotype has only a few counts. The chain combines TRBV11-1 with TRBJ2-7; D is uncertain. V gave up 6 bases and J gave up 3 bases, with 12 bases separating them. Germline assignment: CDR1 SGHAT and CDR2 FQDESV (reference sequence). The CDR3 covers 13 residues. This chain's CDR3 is CASSDTPDYEQYF. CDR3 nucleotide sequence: TGTGCCAGCAGTGATACACCTGACTACGAGCAGTACTTC.

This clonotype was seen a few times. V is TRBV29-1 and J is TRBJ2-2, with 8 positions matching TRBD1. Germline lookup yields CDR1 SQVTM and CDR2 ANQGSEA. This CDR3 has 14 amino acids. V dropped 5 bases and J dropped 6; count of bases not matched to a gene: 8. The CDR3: CSVTPTGDPGELFF. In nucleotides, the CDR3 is TGCAGCGTTACACCGACAGGGGACCCCGGGGAGCTGTTTTTT.

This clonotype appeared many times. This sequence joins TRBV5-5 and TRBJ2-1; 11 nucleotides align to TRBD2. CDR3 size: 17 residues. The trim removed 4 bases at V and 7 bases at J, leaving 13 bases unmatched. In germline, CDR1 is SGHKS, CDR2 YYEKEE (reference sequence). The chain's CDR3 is CASSLPLAGVRWNEQFF. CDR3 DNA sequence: TGTGCCAGCAGCCTACCACTAGCGGGAGTTAGGTGGAATGAGCAGTTCTTC.

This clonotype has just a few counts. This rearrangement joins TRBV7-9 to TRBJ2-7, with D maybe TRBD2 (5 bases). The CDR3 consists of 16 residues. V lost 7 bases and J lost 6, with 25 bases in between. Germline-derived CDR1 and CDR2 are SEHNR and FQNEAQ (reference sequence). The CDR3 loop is CASTRSSRTGNGEQYF. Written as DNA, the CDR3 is TGTGCCAGCACCAGATCCTCCCGGACGGGAAATGGCGAGCAGTACTTC.